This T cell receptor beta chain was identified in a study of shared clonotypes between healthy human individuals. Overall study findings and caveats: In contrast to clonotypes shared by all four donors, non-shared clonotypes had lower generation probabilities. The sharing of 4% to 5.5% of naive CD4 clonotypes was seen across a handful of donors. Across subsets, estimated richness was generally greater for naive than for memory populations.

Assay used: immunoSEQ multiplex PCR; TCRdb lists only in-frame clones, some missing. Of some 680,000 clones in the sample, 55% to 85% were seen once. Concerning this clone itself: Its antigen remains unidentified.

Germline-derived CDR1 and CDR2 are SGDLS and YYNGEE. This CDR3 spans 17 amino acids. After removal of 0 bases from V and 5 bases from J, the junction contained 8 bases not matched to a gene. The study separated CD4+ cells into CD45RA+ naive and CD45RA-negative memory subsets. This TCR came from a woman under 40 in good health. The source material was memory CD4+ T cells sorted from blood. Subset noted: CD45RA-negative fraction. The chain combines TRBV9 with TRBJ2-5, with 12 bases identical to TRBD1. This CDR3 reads CASSVAPGTGGAETQYF. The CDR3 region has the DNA TGTGCCAGCAGCGTAGCGCCCGGGACAGGGGGCGCGGAGACCCAGTACTTC.